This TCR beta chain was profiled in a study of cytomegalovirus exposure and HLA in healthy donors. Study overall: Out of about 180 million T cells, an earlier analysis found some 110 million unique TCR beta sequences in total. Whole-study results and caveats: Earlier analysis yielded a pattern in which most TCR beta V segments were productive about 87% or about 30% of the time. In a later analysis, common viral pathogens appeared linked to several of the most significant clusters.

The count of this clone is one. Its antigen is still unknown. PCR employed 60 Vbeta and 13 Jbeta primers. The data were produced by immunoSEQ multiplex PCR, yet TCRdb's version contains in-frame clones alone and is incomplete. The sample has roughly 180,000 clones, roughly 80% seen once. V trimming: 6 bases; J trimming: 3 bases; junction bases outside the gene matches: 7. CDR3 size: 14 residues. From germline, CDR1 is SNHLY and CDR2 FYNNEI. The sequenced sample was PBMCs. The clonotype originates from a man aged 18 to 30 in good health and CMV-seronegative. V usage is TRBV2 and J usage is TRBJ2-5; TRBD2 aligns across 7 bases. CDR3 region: CASRIGGGEETQYF. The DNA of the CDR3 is TGTGCCAGCAGAATCGGCGGGGGTGAAGAGACCCAGTACTTC.